Listed below are T cell receptor beta chains from one sample, sequenced in a study of blood T cells in healthy people across ages. TCRdb reprocessed the 5' RACE reads via MiXCR and lists one record per CDR3 protein. The sample lists about 1 million distinct CDR3 sequences, around 43% occurring once. The sample was blood. These receptors were obtained from a woman aged 55 to 70 in good health. CDR3s leave out the opening cysteine and the closing phenylalanine or tryptophan. A D gene is named only where the DNA matches it firmly.

V | D | CDR3
TRBV10-3 | - | AIRGGLGNRNQNTEAF
TRBV11-1 | - | ASSTTWDEKLF
TRBV12-3/TRBV12-4 | - | ASSWKYGNSPLH
TRBV4-1 | - | ASSQDQSTNEKLF
TRBV2 | - | ASSLDSTLTDTQY
TRBV29-1 | - | SVVPQETQY
TRBV28 | TRBD1 | ASRTGTGMSNYGYT
TRBV5-1 | - | ASSLQSQGTQY
TRBV5-1 | TRBD2 | ASSLWSSGSGSETQY
TRBV20-1 | - | SASFGLHNNEQF
TRBV20-1 | TRBD2 | SVPREAAPDEQF
TRBV4-1 | TRBD2 | ASSGLAGTAYEQY
TRBV3-1 | TRBD2 | AGSQRGGVVEETQY
TRBV12-3/TRBV12-4 | TRBD1 | ASNAGTGRNEQF
TRBV21-1 | - | ASSKALSRDGQPQH
TRBV30 | TRBD1 | AWREQGADGYT
TRBV7-2 | - | ASSLAASPNTGELF
TRBV28 | TRBD2 | ASSLTRTSREQY
TRBV2 | - | ASRQQGGNYEQY
TRBV4-2 | - | ASSQASPGADTQY